Listed below are T cell receptor beta chains from one sample, sequenced in a study of regulatory T cells in long-lasting Graves disease. TCRdb fed the multiplex PCR reads into MiXCR, producing one record per CDR3 protein. The sample lists about 620,000 distinct CDR3 sequences; approximately 15% were seen once. The data were also submitted as part of a second study, on T cells in Graves' hyperthyroidism and ophthalmopathy.

This sample comprised peripheral blood mononuclear cells (PBMCs), obtained at new diagnosis, from a patient treated with antithyroid drugs. The receptors derive from a woman in her twenties or thirties with Graves disease. Each CDR3 is given with its conserved first and last residue. D genes are given only for firm matches. A clone size is listed for some rows: how often the clone was seen (once, few, many), or a class if it is expanded.

size: -; V: TRBV16; D: -; J: TRBJ1-3; DNA: TGTGCCAGCAGCCAATACAGGGCGGATGGAAACACCATATATTTT; CDR3: CASSQYRADGNTIYF
size: -; V: TRBV15; D: TRBD1; J: TRBJ1-3; DNA: TGTGCCACCAGCAGAGGACAGGGATGGGACACCATATATTTT; CDR3: CATSRGQGWDTIYF
size: -; V: TRBV18; D: -; J: TRBJ2-7; DNA: TGTGCCAGCTCACCAATGGTCAACTACGAGCAGTACTTC; CDR3: CASSPMVNYEQYF
size: -; V: TRBV28; D: -; J: TRBJ1-1; DNA: TGTGCCAGCAGGGCAGGGGCGGGTGAAGCTTTCTTT; CDR3: CASRAGAGEAFF
size: many; V: TRBV28; D: -; J: TRBJ1-1; DNA: TGTGCCAGCAGTTGGGGCGGGGACACTGAAGCTTTCTTT; CDR3: CASSWGGDTEAFF
size: many; V: TRBV28; D: TRBD1; J: TRBJ1-2; DNA: TGTGCCAGCGGAACACAGGGGCCCTGGAATGGCTACACCTTC; CDR3: CASGTQGPWNGYTF
size: -; V: TRBV30; D: -; J: TRBJ2-7; DNA: TGTGCCTGGAGTGTGCTGGTGGTACCCTACGAGCAGTACTTC; CDR3: CAWSVLVVPYEQYF
size: -; V: TRBV7-3; D: TRBD2; J: TRBJ2-1; DNA: TGTGCCAGCAGCCCACAAGCGGGAGGGTACAATGAGCAGTTCTTC; CDR3: CASSPQAGGYNEQFF
size: many; V: TRBV19; D: TRBD1; J: TRBJ2-3; DNA: TGTGCCAGCTCACCCCGGACAGGGGAAGCAGATACGCAGTATTTT; CDR3: CASSPRTGEADTQYF
size: -; V: TRBV10-3; D: TRBD1; J: TRBJ2-7; DNA: TGTGCCATCAGTGACGTGACAGGGACCTACGAGCAGTACTTC; CDR3: CAISDVTGTYEQYF
size: -; V: TRBV24-1; D: TRBD1; J: TRBJ2-1; DNA: TGTGCCACCAGTGATTACGGGACAGGGAACCACAATGAGCAGTTCTTC; CDR3: CATSDYGTGNHNEQFF
size: few; V: TRBV25-1; D: TRBD1; J: TRBJ1-2; DNA: TGTGCCAGCAAAGACAGGGCCCCCCAGGGGGGCTACACCTTC; CDR3: CASKDRAPQGGYTF
size: many; V: TRBV7-2; D: -; J: TRBJ1-5; DNA: TGTGCCAGCAGCTCTCTTAGCAGGGCCGGTCAGCCCCAGCATTTT; CDR3: CASSSLSRAGQPQHF
size: -; V: TRBV4-1; D: TRBD1; J: TRBJ2-1; DNA: TGCGCCAGCAGCCACCCGGGACAGGCCAATGAGCAGTTCTTC; CDR3: CASSHPGQANEQFF